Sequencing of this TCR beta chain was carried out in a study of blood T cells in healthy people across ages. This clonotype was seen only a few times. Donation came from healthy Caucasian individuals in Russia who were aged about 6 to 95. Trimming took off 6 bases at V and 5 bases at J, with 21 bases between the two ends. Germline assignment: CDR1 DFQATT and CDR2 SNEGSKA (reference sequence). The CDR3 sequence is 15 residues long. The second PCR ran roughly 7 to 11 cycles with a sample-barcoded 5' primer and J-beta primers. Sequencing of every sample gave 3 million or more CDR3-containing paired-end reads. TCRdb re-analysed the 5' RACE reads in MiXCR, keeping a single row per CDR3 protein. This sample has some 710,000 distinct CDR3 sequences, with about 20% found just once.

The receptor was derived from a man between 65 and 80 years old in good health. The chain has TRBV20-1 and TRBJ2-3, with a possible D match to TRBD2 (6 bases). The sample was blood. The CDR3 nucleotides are TGCAGTGCGACCCAGTCGGGAGAGGCGATAGATACGCAGTATTTT. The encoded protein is CSATQSGEAIDTQYF.